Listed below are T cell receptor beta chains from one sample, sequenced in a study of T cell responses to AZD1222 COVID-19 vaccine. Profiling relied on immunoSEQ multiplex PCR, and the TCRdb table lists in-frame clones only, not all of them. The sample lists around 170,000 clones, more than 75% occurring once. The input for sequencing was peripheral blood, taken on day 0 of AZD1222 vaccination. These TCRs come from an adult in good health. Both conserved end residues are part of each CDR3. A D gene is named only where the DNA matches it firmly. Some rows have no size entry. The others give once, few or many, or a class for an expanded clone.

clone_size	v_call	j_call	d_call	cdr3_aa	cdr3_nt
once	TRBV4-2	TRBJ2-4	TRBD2	CASSQDRGGFQYF	TGTGCCAGCAGCCAAGATCGGGGGGGATTTCAGTACTTC
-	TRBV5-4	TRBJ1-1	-	CASSLAGLKPMNTEAFF	TGTGCCAGCAGCTTGGCGGGGCTTAAGCCCATGAACACTGAAGCTTTCTTT
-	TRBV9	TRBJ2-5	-	CASSVTSQETQYF	TGTGCCAGCAGCGTAACCTCACAAGAGACCCAGTACTTC
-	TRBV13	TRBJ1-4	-	CASSLGLGGNIEKLFF	TGTGCCAGCAGCTTAGGCCTAGGCGGGAATATTGAAAAACTGTTTTTT
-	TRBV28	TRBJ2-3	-	CASRPYSLVGTDTQYF	TGTGCCAGCAGACCTTACAGTCTCGTGGGCACAGATACGCAGTATTTT
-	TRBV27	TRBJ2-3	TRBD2	CASSLGLETGGTDTQYF	TGTGCCAGCAGTTTGGGACTAGAGACGGGAGGGACAGATACGCAGTATTTT
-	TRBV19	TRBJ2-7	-	CASSMGDGSYEQYF	TGTGCCAGTAGTATGGGGGACGGGAGTTACGAGCAGTACTTC
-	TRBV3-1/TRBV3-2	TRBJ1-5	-	CASSQLKGQPQHF	TGTGCCAGCAGCCAGTTAAAGGGGCAGCCCCAGCATTTT
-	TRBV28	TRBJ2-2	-	CAGGDGSPRTGELFF	TGTGCCGGGGGCGACGGGTCCCCGAGGACCGGGGAGCTGTTTTTT
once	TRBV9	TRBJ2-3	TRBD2	CASSGGTSGSSGLSPFRYF	TGTGCCAGCAGCGGAGGGACTAGCGGGAGTAGTGGTCTCTCTCCCTTTCGGTATTTT
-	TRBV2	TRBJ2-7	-	CASSRDGDYEQYF	TGTGCCAGCAGTCGGGACGGCGACTACGAGCAGTACTTC
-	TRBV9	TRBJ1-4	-	CASSVELGLGEKLFF	TGTGCCAGCAGCGTAGAACTGGGCCTTGGTGAAAAACTGTTTTTT
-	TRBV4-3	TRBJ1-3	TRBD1	CASSLDREISGNTIYF	TGCGCCAGCAGCCTGGACAGGGAGATCTCTGGAAACACCATATATTTT
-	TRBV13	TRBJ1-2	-	CASSLAIGGEGRGGYTF	TGTGCCAGCAGCTTAGCGATCGGCGGCGAGGGGCGCGGTGGCTACACCTTC
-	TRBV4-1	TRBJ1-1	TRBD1	CASSHRGDRDRKTEAFF	TGCGCCAGCAGCCACAGAGGCGACAGGGATAGGAAGACTGAAGCTTTCTTT
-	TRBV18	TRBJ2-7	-	CASSPQEGSTYEQYF	TGTGCCAGCTCACCCCAGGAGGGTTCCACTTACGAGCAGTACTTC
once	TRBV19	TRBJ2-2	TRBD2	CASSIGPGGTGELFF	TGTGCCAGTAGTATAGGACCGGGGGGCACCGGGGAGCTGTTTTTT
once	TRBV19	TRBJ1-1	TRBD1	CASSIDRGANTEAFF	TGTGCCAGTAGTATAGACAGGGGGGCTAACACTGAAGCTTTCTTT
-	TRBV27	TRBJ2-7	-	CASSLFQGGYEQYF	TGTGCCAGCAGTTTATTTCAGGGCGGATACGAGCAGTACTTC
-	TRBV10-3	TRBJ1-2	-	CAIGGLRGYGYTF	TGTGCCATAGGGGGTCTCCGAGGCTATGGCTACACCTTC
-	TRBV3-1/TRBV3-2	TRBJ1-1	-	CASSQNTEAFF	TGTGCCAGCAGCCAGAACACTGAAGCTTTCTTT
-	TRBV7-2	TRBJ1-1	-	CASSLSGNTEAFF	TGTGCCAGCAGCTTATCGGGGAACACTGAAGCTTTCTTT
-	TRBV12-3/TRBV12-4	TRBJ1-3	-	CASRTSGNTIYF	TGTGCCAGCCGGACCTCTGGAAACACCATATATTTT
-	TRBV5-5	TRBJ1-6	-	CASSFDSPLHF	TGTGCCAGCAGCTTTGATTCACCCCTCCACTTT
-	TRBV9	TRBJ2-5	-	CASSVSELETQYF	TGTGCCAGCAGCGTATCAGAGCTGGAGACCCAGTACTTC
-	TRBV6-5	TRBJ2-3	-	CASSYAWADTQYF	TGTGCCAGCAGTTATGCGTGGGCAGATACGCAGTATTTT
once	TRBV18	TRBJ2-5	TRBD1	CASSPPGQQETQYF	TGTGCCAGCTCACCACCGGGACAGCAAGAGACCCAGTACTTC
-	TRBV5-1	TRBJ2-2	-	CASSHRRDFTGINTGELFF	TGCGCCAGCAGCCACCGAAGGGACTTCACCGGAATCAACACCGGGGAGCTGTTTTTT
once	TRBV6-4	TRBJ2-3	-	CASSNRGASTDTQYF	TGTGCCAGCAGTAACCGGGGGGCTAGCACAGATACGCAGTATTTT
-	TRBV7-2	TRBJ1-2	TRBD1	CASSLGTGYGYTF	TGTGCCAGCAGCTTAGGGACAGGGTATGGCTACACCTTC
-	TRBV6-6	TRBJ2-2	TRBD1	CASSPGQGAGNTGELFF	TGTGCCAGCAGTCCGGGACAGGGGGCGGGGAACACCGGGGAGCTGTTTTTT
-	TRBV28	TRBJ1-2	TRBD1	CASRTGTGYGYTF	TGTGCCAGCAGGACAGGGACAGGGTATGGCTACACCTTC
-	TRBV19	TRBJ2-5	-	CASSGGAGETQYF	TGTGCCAGTAGTGGCGGGGCCGGGGAGACCCAGTACTTC
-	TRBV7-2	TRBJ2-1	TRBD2	CASSLVGGTEYNEQFF	TGTGCCAGCAGCTTAGTGGGGGGGACGGAATACAATGAGCAGTTCTTC
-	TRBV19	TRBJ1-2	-	CASSIREYGYTF	TGTGCCAGTAGTATTAGGGAATATGGCTACACCTTC
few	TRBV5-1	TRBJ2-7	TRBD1	CASSWGTGGYEQYF	TGCGCCAGCAGCTGGGGGACAGGGGGCTACGAGCAGTACTTC
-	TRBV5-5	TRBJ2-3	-	CASSQRWVGGTDTQYF	TGTGCCAGCAGCCAGAGATGGGTTGGAGGCACAGATACGCAGTATTTT
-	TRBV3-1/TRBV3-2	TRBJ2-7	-	CASSQARQLPRSEQYF	TGTGCCAGCAGCCAAGCCCGACAGCTTCCCCGGAGCGAGCAGTACTTC
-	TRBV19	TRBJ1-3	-	CASSYQGAPGGTIYF	TGTGCCAGTAGTTACCAGGGAGCGCCTGGGGGCACCATATATTTT
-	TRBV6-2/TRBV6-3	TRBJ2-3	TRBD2	CASSTPFGGATDTQYF	TGTGCCAGCAGTACCCCCTTCGGGGGGGCCACAGATACGCAGTATTTT
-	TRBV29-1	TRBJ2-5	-	CSVAKGQVETQYF	TGCAGCGTTGCCAAGGGACAAGTAGAGACCCAGTACTTC
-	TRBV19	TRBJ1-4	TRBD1	CASSETTAGGKLFF	TGTGCCAGTAGCGAAACGACAGCAGGGGGAAAACTGTTTTTT
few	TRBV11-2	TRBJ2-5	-	CASSLGSFGLTYQETQYF	TGTGCCAGCAGCTTAGGAAGTTTTGGACTAACGTACCAAGAGACCCAGTACTTC
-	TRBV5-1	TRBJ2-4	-	CASSLGGTGRGIQYF	TGCGCCAGCAGCTTGGGAGGTACAGGGAGGGGCATTCAGTACTTC
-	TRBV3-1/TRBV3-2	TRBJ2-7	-	CASSQDPGLGEQYF	TGTGCCAGCAGCCAAGACCCGGGTTTGGGCGAGCAGTACTTC
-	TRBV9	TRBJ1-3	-	CASSVAPPSGEAGNTIYF	TGTGCCAGCAGCGTAGCTCCCCCATCGGGGGAAGCTGGAAACACCATATATTTT
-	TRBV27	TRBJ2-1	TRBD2	CASSPSSGESYNEQFF	TGTGCCAGCAGTCCCTCTAGCGGGGAGAGCTACAATGAGCAGTTCTTC
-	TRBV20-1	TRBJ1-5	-	CSASPGDQPQHF	TGCAGTGCTAGTCCCGGGGATCAGCCCCAGCATTTT